The clone carrying this T cell receptor (beta chain) was found many times. Its antigen is still unknown. This entry comes from a study of response to subunit inactivated influenza vaccine. The study's findings and limits: Authors suggested each seasonal flu vaccination may recruit only limited numbers of new T cells.

Trimming stripped 0 bases from V and 4 bases from J, with 19 bases between. The CDR3 is made up of 17 amino acids. CDR1 is DFQATT and CDR2 is SNEGSKA in the germline V gene (reference sequence). TCRdb called the RT-PCR reads again in MiXCR, with one record for every CDR3 protein. The sample records under 850,000 distinct CDR3 sequences, roughly 18% being singletons. The sequencing here drew on PBMCs from blood, taken 5 days after vaccination. The chain is built from TRBV20-1 and TRBJ2-4; weak D call: TRBD2 (5 bases). The origin of this receptor is a man aged 50-60 years who received an inactivated influenza vaccine. The CDR3 DNA sequence: TGCAGTGCTAGAGATACGAAGGAGGACCAATGGAAAAACATTCAGTACTTC. Its protein product is CSARDTKEDQWKNIQYF.